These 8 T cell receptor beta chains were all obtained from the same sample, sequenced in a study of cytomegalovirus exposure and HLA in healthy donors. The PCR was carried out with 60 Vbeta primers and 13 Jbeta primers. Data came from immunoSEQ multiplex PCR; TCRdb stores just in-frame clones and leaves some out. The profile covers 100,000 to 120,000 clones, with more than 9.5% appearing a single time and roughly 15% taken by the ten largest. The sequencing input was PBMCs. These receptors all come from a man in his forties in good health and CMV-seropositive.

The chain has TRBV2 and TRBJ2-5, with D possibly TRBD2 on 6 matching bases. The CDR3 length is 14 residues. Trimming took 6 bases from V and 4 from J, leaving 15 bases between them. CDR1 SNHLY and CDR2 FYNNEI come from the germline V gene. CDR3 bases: TGTGCCAGCAGCCCCAGGGAGGCCCGAGAGACCCAGTACTTC. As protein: CASSPREARETQYF.

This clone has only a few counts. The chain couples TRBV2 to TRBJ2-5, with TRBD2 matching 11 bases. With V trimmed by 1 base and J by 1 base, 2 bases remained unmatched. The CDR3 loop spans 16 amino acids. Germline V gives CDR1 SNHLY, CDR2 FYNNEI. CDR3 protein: CASSEGLAGTQETQYF. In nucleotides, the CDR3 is TGTGCCAGCAGTGAAGGACTAGCGGGGACCCAAGAGACCCAGTACTTC.

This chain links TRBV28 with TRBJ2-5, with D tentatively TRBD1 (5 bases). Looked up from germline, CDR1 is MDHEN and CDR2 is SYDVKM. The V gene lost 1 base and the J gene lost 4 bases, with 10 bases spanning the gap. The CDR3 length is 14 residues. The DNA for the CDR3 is TGTGCCAGCAGTTTATCGGCAGGGCGAGAGACCCAGTACTTC. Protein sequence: CASSLSAGRETQYF.

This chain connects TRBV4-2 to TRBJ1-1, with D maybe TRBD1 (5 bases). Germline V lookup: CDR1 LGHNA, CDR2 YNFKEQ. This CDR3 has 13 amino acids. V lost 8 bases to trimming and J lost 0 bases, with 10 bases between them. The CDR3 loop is CASGWGLNTEAFF. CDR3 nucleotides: TGTGCCAGCGGGTGGGGCCTGAACACTGAAGCTTTCTTT.

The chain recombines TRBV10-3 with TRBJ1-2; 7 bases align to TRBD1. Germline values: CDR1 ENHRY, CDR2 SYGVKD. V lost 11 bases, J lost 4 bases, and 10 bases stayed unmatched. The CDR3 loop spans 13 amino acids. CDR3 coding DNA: TGTGCCGCCACAGGGGTAATTGGCTATGGCTACACCTTC. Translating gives CAATGVIGYGYTF.

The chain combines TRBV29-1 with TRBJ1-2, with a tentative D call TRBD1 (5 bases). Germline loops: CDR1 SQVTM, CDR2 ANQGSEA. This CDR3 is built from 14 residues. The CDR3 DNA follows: TGCAGTCTGGGGGGTCGAGAGTCTAACTATGGCTACACCTTC. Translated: CSLGGRESNYGYTF.

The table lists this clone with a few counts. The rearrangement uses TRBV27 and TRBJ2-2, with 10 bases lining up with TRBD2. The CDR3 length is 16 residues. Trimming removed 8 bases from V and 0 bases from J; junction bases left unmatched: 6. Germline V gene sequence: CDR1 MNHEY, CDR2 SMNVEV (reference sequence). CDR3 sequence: CASSYLAGANTGELFF. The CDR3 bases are TGTGCCAGCTCCTATCTAGCGGGGGCGAACACCGGGGAGCTGTTTTTT.

CDR3 in amino acids: CASSGGRGDYGYTF. The CDR3 coding sequence is TGTGCCAGCAGCGGAGGCAGGGGTGACTATGGCTACACCTTC. This chain connects TRBV9 to TRBJ1-2, with D perhaps matching TRBD1 (6 bases). CDR3 length: 14 residues. Germline CDR1 and CDR2: SGDLS and YYNGEE. V lost 3 bases, J lost 3 bases, and 12 bases lay in between.